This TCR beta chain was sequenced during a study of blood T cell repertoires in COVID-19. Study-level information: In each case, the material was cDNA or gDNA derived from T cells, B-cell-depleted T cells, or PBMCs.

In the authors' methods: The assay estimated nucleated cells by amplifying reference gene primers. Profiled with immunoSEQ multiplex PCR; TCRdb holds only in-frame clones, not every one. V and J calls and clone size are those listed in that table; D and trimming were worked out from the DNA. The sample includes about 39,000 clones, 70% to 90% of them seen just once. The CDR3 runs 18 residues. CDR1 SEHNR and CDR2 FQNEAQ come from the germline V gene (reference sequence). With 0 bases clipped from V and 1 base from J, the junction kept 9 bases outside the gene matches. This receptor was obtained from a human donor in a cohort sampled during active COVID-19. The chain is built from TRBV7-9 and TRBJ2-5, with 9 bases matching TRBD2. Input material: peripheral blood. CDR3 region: CASSLAFRTSDAQETQYF. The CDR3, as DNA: TGTGCCAGCAGCTTAGCGTTCAGGACTAGCGACGCCCAAGAGACCCAGTACTTC.